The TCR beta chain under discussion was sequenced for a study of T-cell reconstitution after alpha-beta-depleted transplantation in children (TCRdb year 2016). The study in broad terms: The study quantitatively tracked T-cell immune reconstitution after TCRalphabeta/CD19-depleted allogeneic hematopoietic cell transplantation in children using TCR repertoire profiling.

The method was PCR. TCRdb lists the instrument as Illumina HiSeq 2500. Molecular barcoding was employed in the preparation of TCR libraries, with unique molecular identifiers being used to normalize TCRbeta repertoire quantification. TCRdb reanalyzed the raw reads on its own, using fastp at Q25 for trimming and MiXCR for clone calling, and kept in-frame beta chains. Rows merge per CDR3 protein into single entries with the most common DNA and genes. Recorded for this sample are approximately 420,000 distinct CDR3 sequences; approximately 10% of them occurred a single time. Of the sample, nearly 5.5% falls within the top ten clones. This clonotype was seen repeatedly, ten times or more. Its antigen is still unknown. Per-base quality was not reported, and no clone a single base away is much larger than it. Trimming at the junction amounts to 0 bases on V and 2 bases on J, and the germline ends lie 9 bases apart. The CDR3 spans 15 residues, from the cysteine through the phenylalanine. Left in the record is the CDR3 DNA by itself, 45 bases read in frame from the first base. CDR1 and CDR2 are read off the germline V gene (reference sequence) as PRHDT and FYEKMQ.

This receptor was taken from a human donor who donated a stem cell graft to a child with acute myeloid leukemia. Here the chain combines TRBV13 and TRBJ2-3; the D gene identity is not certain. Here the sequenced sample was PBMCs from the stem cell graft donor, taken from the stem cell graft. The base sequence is TGTGCCAGCAGCTTAGGGTTAGTTAACACAGATACGCAGTATTTT. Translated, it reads CASSLGLVNTDTQYF.